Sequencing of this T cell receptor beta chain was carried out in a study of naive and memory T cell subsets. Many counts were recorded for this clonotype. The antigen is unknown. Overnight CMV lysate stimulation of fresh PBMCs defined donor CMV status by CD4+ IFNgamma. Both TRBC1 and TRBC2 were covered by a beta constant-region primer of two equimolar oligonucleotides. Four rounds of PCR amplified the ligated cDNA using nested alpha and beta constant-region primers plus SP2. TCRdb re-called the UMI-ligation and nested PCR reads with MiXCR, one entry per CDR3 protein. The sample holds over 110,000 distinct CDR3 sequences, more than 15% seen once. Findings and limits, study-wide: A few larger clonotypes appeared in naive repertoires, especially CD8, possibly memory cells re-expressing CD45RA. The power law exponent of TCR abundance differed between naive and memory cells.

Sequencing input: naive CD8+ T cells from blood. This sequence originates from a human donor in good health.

The CDR3 DNA is TGTGCCAGCAGTGTAGGGACGGGGGTCAATCAGCCCCAGCATTTT. Translation gives CASSVGTGVNQPQHF. The chain combines TRBV6-6 with TRBJ1-5, with D possibly matching TRBD1 (5 bases). Germline V gene data show CDR1 as MNHNY and CDR2 as SVGAGI (reference sequence). V lost 5 bases to trimming and J lost 3 bases, with 14 bases between them. The CDR3 is 15 amino acids.